This TCR beta chain was observed in a study of cytomegalovirus exposure and HLA in healthy donors. The length of the CDR3 is 14 residues. Trimming removed 4 bases from V and 5 bases from J; junction bases left unmatched: 4. From germline, CDR1 is LGHNA and CDR2 YSLEER. Vbeta (60) and Jbeta (13) primers were used in the PCR. Some clones are missing from TCRdb's copy, which holds only in-frame ones; the method was immunoSEQ multiplex PCR. This table has about 200,000 clones, 70% to 80% appearing once. Donors counted as nominally healthy when sampled, yet unrecorded immune exposures were likely. The sample comprised PBMCs. This sequence joins TRBV4-3 and TRBJ1-4, with 7 nucleotides matching TRBD1. This sequence was found in a male donor in good health and CMV-seropositive. The CDR3 is CASSPRDSNEKLFF. The CDR3 nucleotides are TGCGCCAGCAGCCCCCGGGACAGCAATGAAAAACTGTTTTTT.